Sequencing of this T cell receptor (beta chain) was carried out in a study of Ad26.COV2.S vaccination and SARS-CoV-2 variants. Study as a whole: Intramuscular Ad26.COV2.S at 5x10^10 or 1x10^11 viral particles. Study-wide findings and caveats: Placebo recipients trailed vaccine recipients in spike-specific TCR breadth.

As regards this clone: Its specificity is not known.

Sample treatment: some 20 received Ad26.COV2.S at low or high dose, single or two shots; five or six received placebo; per-sample allocation not given. Each sample was drawn 63 days after the first injection (of vaccine or placebo). Measured with immunoSEQ multiplex PCR; TCRdb has only the in-frame clones, and not every one. The sample has about 350,000 clones, 75% to 90% seen once. CDR1 LGHNA and CDR2 YSLEER come from the germline V gene. The CDR3 runs to 16 residues. V was pared by 1 base and J by 2 bases, with 15 bases between. Source: peripheral blood, taken in a trial of Ad26.COV2.S vaccine versus placebo. This clonotype was sampled from a person aged 18 to 59 who received the Ad26.COV2.S COVID-19 vaccine or a placebo. This chain joins TRBV4-3 and TRBJ2-7; D gene ambiguous. The CDR3, as DNA: TGCGCCAGCAGCCAAGGTTTGGGATCCCTGACCTACGAGCAGTACTTC. It translates to CASSQGLGSLTYEQYF.